This T cell receptor (beta chain) comes out of a study of T cell responses to AZD1222 COVID-19 vaccine. Broader study findings: Reports say nearly half of spike-specific TCRs go after unmutated variant regions. There were mostly white British donors and more females than males, and clonal diversity was possibly underestimated.

TCRdb's table, derived via immunoSEQ multiplex PCR, lists solely in-frame clones and lacks some. This table holds approximately 300,000 clones, 85% to 95% found once. CDR3 length equals 13 residues. Trimming cost V 3 bases and J 6 bases; bases outside gene matches: 4. Germline values: CDR1 KGHSH, CDR2 LQKENI. As for this clone: Its antigen is currently unknown.

This sequence joins TRBV18 and TRBJ2-7, with 8 bases aligning to TRBD2. The source of this sequence is an adult who received the AZD1222 COVID-19 vaccine. The sequences come from peripheral blood, collected 28 days after the second AZD1222 dose. The CDR3 loop reads CASSPSGGGEQYF. As DNA, the CDR3 is TGTGCCAGCTCACCCAGCGGGGGTGGCGAGCAGTACTTC.